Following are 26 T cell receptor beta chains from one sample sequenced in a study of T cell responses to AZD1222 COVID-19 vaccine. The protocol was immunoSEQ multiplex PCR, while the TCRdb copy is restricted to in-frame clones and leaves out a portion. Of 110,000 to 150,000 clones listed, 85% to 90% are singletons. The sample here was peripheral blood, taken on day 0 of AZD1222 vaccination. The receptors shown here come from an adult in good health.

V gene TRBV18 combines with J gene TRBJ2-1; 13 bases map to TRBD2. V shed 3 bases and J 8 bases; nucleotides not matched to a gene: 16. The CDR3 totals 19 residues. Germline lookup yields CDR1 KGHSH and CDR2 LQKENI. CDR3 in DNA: TGTGCCAGCTCACCGGACAGGGGGTGGACTAGCGGGAGACTTGATGAGCAGTTCTTC. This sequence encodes CASSPDRGWTSGRLDEQFF. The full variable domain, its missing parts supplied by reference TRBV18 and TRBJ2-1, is NAGVMQNPRHLVRRRGQEARLRCSPMKGHSHVYWYRQLPEEGLKFMVYLQKENIIDESGMPKERFSAEFPKEGPSILRIQQVVRGDSAAYFCASSPDRGWTSGRLDEQFFGPGTRLTVL.

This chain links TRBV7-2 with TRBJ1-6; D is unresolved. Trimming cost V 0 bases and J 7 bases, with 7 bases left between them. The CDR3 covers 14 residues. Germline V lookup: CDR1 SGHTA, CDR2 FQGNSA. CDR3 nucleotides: TGTGCCAGCAGCTTAGCGTTGGCGAATTCACCCCTCCACTTT. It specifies CASSLALANSPLHF.

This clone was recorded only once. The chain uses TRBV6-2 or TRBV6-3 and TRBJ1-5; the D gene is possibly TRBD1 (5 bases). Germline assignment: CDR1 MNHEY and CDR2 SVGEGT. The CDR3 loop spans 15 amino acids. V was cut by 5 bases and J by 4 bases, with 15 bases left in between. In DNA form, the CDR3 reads TGTGCCAGCAGTAATTCGGGGGTATGGAATCAGCCCCAGCATTTT. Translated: CASSNSGVWNQPQHF.

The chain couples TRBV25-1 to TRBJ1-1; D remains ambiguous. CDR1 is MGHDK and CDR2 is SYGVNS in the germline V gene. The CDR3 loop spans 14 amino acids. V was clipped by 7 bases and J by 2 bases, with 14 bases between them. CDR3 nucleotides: TGTGCCAGCACCCCATGGGGATCCAACACTGAAGCTTTCTTT. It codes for CASTPWGSNTEAFF.

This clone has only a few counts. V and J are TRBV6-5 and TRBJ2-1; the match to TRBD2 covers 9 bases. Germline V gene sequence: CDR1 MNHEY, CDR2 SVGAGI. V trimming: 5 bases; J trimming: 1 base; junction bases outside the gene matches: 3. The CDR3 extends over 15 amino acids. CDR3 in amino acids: CASSRTSGSYNEQFF. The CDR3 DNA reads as TGTGCCAGCAGTCGTACTAGCGGGTCCTACAATGAGCAGTTCTTC.

The chain's CDR3 is CASGGGSQETQYF. In DNA, the CDR3 is TGTGCTAGTGGCGGCGGTAGTCAAGAGACCCAGTACTTC. V is TRBV12-5 and J is TRBJ2-5, with D uncertain. Trimming stripped 6 bases from V and 2 bases from J, with 10 bases between. The CDR3 spans 13 residues. Per the germline V gene, CDR1 is LGHNT and CDR2 is FRNRAP.

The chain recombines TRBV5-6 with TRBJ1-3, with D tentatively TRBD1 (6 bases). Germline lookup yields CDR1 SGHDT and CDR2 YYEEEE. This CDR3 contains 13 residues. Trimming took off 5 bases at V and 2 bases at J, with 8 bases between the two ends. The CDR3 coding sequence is TGTGCCAGCAGACGGACAGCTGGAAACACCATATATTTT. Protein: CASRRTAGNTIYF.

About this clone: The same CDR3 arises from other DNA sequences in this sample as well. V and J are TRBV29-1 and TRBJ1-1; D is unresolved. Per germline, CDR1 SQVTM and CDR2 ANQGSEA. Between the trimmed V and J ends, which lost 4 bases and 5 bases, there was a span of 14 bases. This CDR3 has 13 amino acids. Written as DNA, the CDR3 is TGCAGCGTTGTTGTTTCCCCTGGGACTGAAGCTTTCTTT. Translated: CSVVVSPGTEAFF.

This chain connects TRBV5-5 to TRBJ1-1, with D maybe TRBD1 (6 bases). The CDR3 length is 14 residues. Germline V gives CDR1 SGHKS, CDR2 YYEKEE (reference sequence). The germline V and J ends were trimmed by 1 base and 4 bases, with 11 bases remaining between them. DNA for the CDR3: TGTGCCAGCAGCTTGACCAGGGGAAGCACTGAAGCTTTCTTT. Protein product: CASSLTRGSTEAFF.

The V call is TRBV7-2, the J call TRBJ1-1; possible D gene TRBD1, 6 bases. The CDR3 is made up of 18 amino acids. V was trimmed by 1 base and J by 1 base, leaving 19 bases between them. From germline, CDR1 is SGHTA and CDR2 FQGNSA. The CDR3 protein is CASSLVYQGRDKNTEAFF. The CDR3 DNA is TGTGCCAGCAGCTTAGTTTATCAGGGTAGGGACAAGAACACTGAAGCTTTCTTT. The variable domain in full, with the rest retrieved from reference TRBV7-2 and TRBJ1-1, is GAGVSQSPSNKVTEKGKDVELRCDPISGHTALYWYRQSLGQGLEFLIYFQGNSAPDKSGLPSDRFSAERTGGSVSTLTIQRTQQEDSAVYLCASSLVYQGRDKNTEAFFGQGTRLTVV.

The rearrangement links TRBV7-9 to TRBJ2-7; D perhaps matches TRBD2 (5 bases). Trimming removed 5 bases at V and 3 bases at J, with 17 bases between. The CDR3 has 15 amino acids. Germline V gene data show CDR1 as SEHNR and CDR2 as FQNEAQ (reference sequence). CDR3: CASSHESAGDYEQYF. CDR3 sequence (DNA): TGTGCCAGCAGCCATGAGAGTGCCGGGGACTACGAGCAGTACTTC.

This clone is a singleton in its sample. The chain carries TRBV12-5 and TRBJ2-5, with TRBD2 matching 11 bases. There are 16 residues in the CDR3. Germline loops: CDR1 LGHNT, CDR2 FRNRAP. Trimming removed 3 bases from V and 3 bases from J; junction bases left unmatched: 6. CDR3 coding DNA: TGTGCTAGTGGTTTCGGCGCACTAGCGGGAGAAGAGACCCAGTACTTC. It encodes CASGFGALAGEETQYF. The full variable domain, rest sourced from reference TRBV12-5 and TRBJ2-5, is DARVTQTPRHKVTEMGQEVTMRCQPILGHNTVFWYRQTMMQGLELLAYFRNRAPLDDSGMPKDRFSAEMPDATLATLKIQPSEPRDSAVYFCASGFGALAGEETQYFGPGTRLLVL.

As DNA, the CDR3 is TGTGCCACCGGACAGGGTCCCTACGAGCAGTACTTC. Residues: CATGQGPYEQYF. J is TRBJ2-7 and V is TRBV10-3, with 8 bases lining up with TRBD1. After removal of 10 bases from V and 2 bases from J, the junction contained 4 bases not matched to a gene. The CDR3 runs 12 residues. From germline, CDR1 is ENHRY and CDR2 SYGVKD.

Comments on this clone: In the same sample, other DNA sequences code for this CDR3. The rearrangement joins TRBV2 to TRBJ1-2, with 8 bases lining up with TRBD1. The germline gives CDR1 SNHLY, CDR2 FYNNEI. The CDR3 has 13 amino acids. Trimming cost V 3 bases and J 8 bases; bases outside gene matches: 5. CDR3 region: CASSEDRARGYTF. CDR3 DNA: TGTGCCAGCAGTGAGGACAGGGCCAGGGGCTACACCTTC.

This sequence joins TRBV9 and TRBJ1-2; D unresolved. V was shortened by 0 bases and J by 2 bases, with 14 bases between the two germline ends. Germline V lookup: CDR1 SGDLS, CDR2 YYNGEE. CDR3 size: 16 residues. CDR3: CASSVGVSSNNYGYTF. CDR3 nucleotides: TGTGCCAGCAGCGTAGGGGTCAGCAGCAACAACTATGGCTACACCTTC.

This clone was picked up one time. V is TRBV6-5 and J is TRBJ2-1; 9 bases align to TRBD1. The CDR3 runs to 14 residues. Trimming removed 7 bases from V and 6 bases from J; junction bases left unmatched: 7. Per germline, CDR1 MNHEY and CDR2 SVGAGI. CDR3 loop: CASKRGDRANEQFF. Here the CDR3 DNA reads TGTGCCAGCAAAAGAGGGGACAGGGCCAATGAGCAGTTCTTC.

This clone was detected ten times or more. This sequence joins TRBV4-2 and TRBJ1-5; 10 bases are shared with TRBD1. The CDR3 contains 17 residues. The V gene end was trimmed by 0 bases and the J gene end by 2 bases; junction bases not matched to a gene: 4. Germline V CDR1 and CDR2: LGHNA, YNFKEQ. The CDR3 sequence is CASSQERTGGGNQPQHF. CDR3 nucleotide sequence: TGTGCCAGCAGCCAAGAAAGGACAGGGGGAGGCAATCAGCCCCAGCATTTT.

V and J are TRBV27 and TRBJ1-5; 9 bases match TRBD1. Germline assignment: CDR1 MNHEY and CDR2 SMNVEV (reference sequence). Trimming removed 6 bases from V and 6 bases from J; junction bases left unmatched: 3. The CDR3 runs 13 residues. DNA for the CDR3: TGTGCCAGCAGGCGGGACAGGGTTCAGCCCCAGCATTTT. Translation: CASRRDRVQPQHF.

The CDR3 nucleotides are TGTGCCAGCAGTGGGCCGGGACTGGGTTACAATGAGCAGTTCTTC. This codes for CASSGPGLGYNEQFF. This chain joins TRBV28 and TRBJ2-1, with D tentatively TRBD2 (6 bases). The CDR3 length is 15 residues. Trimming cost V 5 bases and J 4 bases, with 15 bases left between them. CDR1 is MDHEN, CDR2 SYDVKM, per germline.

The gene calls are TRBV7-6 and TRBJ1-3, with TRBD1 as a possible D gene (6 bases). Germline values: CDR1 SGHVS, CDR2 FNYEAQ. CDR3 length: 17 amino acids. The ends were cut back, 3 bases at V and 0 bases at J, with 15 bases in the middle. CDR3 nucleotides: TGTGCCAGCAGCTTGGCGACAGGATTTAGCTCTGGAAACACCATATATTTT. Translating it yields CASSLATGFSSGNTIYF.

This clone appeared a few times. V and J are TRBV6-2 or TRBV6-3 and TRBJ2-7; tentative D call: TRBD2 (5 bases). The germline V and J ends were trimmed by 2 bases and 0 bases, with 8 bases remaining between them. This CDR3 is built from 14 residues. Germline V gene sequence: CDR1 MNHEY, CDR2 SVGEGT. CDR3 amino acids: CASSYAEGSYEQYF. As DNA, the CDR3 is TGTGCCAGCAGTTACGCCGAGGGCTCCTACGAGCAGTACTTC.

CDR3 sequence reads: CASTQPTGFGNTIYF. The CDR3 coding sequence is TGTGCCAGCACCCAACCCACAGGGTTTGGAAACACCATATATTTT. The chain combines TRBV28 with TRBJ1-3, with D maybe TRBD1 (6 bases). The germline gives CDR1 MDHEN, CDR2 SYDVKM. The CDR3 sequence is 15 residues long. The V and J ends lost 7 bases and 3 bases respectively, with 16 bases between them.

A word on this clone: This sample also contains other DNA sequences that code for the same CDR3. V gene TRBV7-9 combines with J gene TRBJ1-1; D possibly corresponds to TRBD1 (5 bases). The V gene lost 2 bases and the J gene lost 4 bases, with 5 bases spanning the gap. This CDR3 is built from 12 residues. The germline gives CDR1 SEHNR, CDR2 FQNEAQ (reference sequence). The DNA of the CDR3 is TGTGCCAGCAGCTTAAGGGGCACTGAAGCTTTCTTT. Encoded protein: CASSLRGTEAFF. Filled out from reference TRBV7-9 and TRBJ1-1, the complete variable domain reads DTGVSQNPRHKITKRGQNVTFRCDPISEHNRLYWYRQTLGQGPEFLTYFQNEAQLEKSRLLSDRFSAERPKGSFSTLEIQRTEQGDSAMYLCASSLRGTEAFFGQGTRLTVV.

The DNA of the CDR3 is TGTGCCAGCAGTTACGCCGGTTCTAGGAATTCACCCCTCCACTTT. Translation: CASSYAGSRNSPLHF. This chain joins TRBV6-2 or TRBV6-3 and TRBJ1-6; D unclear. The CDR3 has 15 residues. The germline V gene encodes CDR1 MNHEY and CDR2 SVGEGT. V was shortened by 2 bases and J by 7 bases, with 12 bases between the two germline ends.

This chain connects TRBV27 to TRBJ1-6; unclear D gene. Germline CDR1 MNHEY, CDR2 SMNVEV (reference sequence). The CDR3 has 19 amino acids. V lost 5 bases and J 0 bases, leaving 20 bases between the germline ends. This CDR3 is CASSLGGTNPSSYNSPLHF. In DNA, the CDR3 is TGTGCCAGCAGTCTGGGTGGTACAAACCCGAGCTCCTATAATTCACCCCTCCACTTT.

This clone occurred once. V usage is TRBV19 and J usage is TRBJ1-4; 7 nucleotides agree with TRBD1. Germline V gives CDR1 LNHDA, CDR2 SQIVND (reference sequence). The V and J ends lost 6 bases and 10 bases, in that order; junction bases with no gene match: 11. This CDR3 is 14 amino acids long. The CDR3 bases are TGTGCCAGTAGCCCCGGGACAGTTGACAGAAAACTGTTTTTT. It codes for CASSPGTVDRKLFF.